The sequence of this T cell receptor (beta chain) was determined in a study of PD-1 blockade in classical Hodgkin lymphoma. The sample holds one count of this clone. As yet, its antigen is unknown. Regarding the study as a whole: The CD4+ diversity rise by C4D1 was clearest in complete responders. Possibly reflecting disease activity or prior therapy, repertoire differences have causes that remain undefined.

Looked up from germline, CDR1 is SEHNR and CDR2 is FQNEAQ (reference sequence). This CDR3 is 16 amino acids long. V was pared by 4 bases and J by 4 bases, with 17 bases between. The time point was: cycle 4 day 1 (C4D1), after less than 7 weeks of nivolumab. Every patient was affected by relapse after autologous stem cell transplantation, while exposure to brentuximab vedotin was not uniform. Sequencing was performed with immunoSEQ multiplex PCR; in TCRdb, only in-frame clones are kept and a portion is missing. The table includes about 21,000 clones, 85% detected once. The TCR was taken from a human donor with classical Hodgkin lymphoma. The genes are TRBV7-9 and TRBJ1-5; TRBD1 might be the D (5 bases). The source was peripheral blood mononuclear cells (PBMCs), collected before the fourth cycle of nivolumab. CDR3 in amino acids: CASSSSGSGRNQPQHF. The CDR3 nucleotides read TGTGCCAGCAGCTCTAGCGGATCAGGGAGGAATCAGCCCCAGCATTTT. The variable domain in full, completed from reference TRBV7-9 and TRBJ1-5, reads DTGVSQNPRHKITKRGQNVTFRCDPISEHNRLYWYRQTLGQGPEFLTYFQNEAQLEKSRLLSDRFSAERPKGSFSTLEIQRTEQGDSAMYLCASSSSGSGRNQPQHFGDGTRLSIL.